Presented here are 10 T cell receptor beta chains from one specimen sequenced in a study of T cell responses to AZD1222 COVID-19 vaccine (dated by TCRdb to the early 2020s). Library preparation was by the immunoSEQ multiplex PCR assay. Sourced from immuneACCESS, this table was stored by TCRdb with only in-frame sequences that have V and J called. A share of the clones is absent; for the studies checked, an unresolved V gene accounts for under half, and the remainder has no known explanation. The sample table shows 100,000 or so clones, and 90% are seen once. The ten largest clonotypes hold 1.3% of the sample. According to the study, the label for this sample's time point signals: baseline before first vaccination. Sequenced material: peripheral blood, taken on day 0 of AZD1222 vaccination. The receptors come from an adult in good health.

The chain uses TRBV7-9 and TRBJ1-6, with D maybe TRBD1 (5 bases). Per the germline V gene, CDR1 is SEHNR and CDR2 is FQNEAQ (reference sequence). This CDR3 contains 17 residues. V was cut by 1 base and J by 1 base, with 11 bases left in between. The CDR3 DNA sequence: TGTGCCAGCAGCTTAGGCAGGGCTGAGTCCTATAATTCACCCCTCCACTTT. Protein sequence: CASSLGRAESYNSPLHF.

This rearrangement joins TRBV19 to TRBJ1-2; maybe TRBD1 (5 bases). The CDR3 length is 20 residues. CDR1 is LNHDA, CDR2 SQIVND, per germline (reference sequence). The V end was cut by 1 base, the J end by 2 bases, with 26 bases between. The CDR3 DNA follows: TGTGCCAGTAGTATAGGGATTGTTTGGATGATAAAGGGGAAGAACTATGGCTACACCTTC. It is translated as CASSIGIVWMIKGKNYGYTF.

The chain is built from TRBV9 and TRBJ2-7; D not resolved. The CDR3 is 13 residues long. The V end lost 0 bases, the J end lost 6 bases, and 10 bases lay between the germline ends. Germline CDR1 SGDLS, CDR2 YYNGEE. The chain's CDR3 is CASSVGQASEQYF. DNA of the CDR3: TGTGCCAGCAGCGTAGGTCAGGCGAGCGAGCAGTACTTC.

This clone showed up just a few times. V and J are TRBV5-3 and TRBJ1-5; TRBD1 matches 9 bases. TRBV5-3 carries the ORF label, with uncertain function. The CDR3 extends over 16 amino acids. Trimming at V came to 0 bases and at J to 6 bases, leaving 7 bases not matched to a gene. The CDR3 coding sequence is TGTGCCAGAAGCTTGGAGATACAGGGGGCAAGTCAGCCCCAGCATTTT. This encodes CARSLEIQGASQPQHF.

J is TRBJ2-7 and V is TRBV7-3, with a weak D call TRBD2 (5 bases). Trimming took off 1 base at V and 6 bases at J, with 10 bases between the two ends. Germline lookup yields CDR1 SGHTA and CDR2 FQGTGA. The CDR3 contains 13 residues. CDR3 region: CASSLSWTGEQYF. The CDR3 coding sequence is TGTGCCAGCAGCTTAAGTTGGACTGGCGAGCAGTACTTC. Together with reference TRBV7-3 and TRBJ2-7, the CDR3 gives the full variable domain: GAGVSQTPSNKVTEKGKYVELRCDPISGHTALYWYRQSLGQGPEFLIYFQGTGAADDSGLPNDRFFAVRPEGSVSTLKIQRTERGDSAVYLCASSLSWTGEQYFGPGTRLTVT.

The rearrangement links TRBV6-6 to TRBJ2-1; D is uncertain. The ends were cut back, 7 bases at V and 9 bases at J, with 19 bases in the middle. Germline V lookup: CDR1 MNHNY, CDR2 SVGAGI (reference sequence). This CDR3 comprises 14 residues. In DNA form, the CDR3 reads TGTGCCAGCAACCTTAAGGTTGGGGTGGGTGAGCAGTTCTTC. Its protein is CASNLKVGVGEQFF.

The CDR3 region has the DNA TGTGCCAGCAGTTTACAACAGGGCCGTTTGGGCGGCTACACCTTC. Translating it yields CASSLQQGRLGGYTF. The J gene is TRBJ1-2, the V gene TRBV27, with a weak D call TRBD1 (6 bases). The CDR3 covers 15 residues. Germline V gene sequence: CDR1 MNHEY, CDR2 SMNVEV (reference sequence). Trimming stripped 2 bases from V and 8 bases from J, with 18 bases between.

V is TRBV11-2 and J is TRBJ1-1, with D unresolved. The germline V gene has CDR1 SGHAT and CDR2 FQNNGV. This CDR3 has 14 amino acids. The V gene lost 5 bases and the J gene lost 4 bases, with 14 bases spanning the gap. CDR3 coding DNA: TGTGCCAGCAGCCCCCGATCCCAAGGCACTGAAGCTTTCTTT. The encoded protein is CASSPRSQGTEAFF.

This chain uses TRBV15 with TRBJ1-2; D not resolved. The CDR3 consists of 15 residues. Germline V CDR1 and CDR2: LNHNV, YYDKDF (reference sequence). Trimming removed 2 bases at V and 1 base at J, with 11 bases between. The CDR3 region is CATSRRNGYNYGYTF. Written as DNA, the CDR3 is TGTGCCACCAGCAGAAGGAACGGCTATAACTATGGCTACACCTTC.

The CDR3 region is CASSQGDTQYF. CDR3 bases: TGTGCCAGCAGCCAGGGCGATACGCAGTATTTT. The chain joins TRBV14 to TRBJ2-3; D not resolved. The CDR3 runs 11 residues. The germline V gene encodes CDR1 SGHDN and CDR2 FVKESK. V was cut by 3 bases and J by 6 bases, with 4 bases left in between.